These T cell receptor beta chains were read from a single sample in a study of cytomegalovirus exposure and HLA in healthy donors. This table comes from immunoSEQ multiplex PCR, and its TCRdb copy is limited to in-frame clones, with some not included. The sample comprises 100,000 to 150,000 clones, around 95% of which are singletons, and 1.5% to 2% rests with the top ten. Sequencing was performed on PBMCs. The receptors originated from a young man in good health and CMV-seronegative. Each CDR3 is given with its conserved first and last residue. D genes are given only for firm matches. Not every row has a clone size; where given, it reads once, few, many or a size class.

cdr3_nt: TGTGCCAGCAGTTATCGAGAGGGTTTTACAGATACGCAGTATTTT; cdr3_aa: CASSYREGFTDTQYF; j_call: TRBJ2-3; clone_size: -; v_call: TRBV6-5; d_call: -
cdr3_nt: TGCAGTGCTAGAGGGAGAAACATTCAGTACTTC; cdr3_aa: CSARGRNIQYF; j_call: TRBJ2-4; clone_size: -; v_call: TRBV20-1; d_call: -
cdr3_nt: TGTGCCAGCACCGTCTCTGGGGCCAACGTCCTGACTTTC; cdr3_aa: CASTVSGANVLTF; j_call: TRBJ2-6; clone_size: -; v_call: TRBV6-5; d_call: -
cdr3_nt: TGTGCCTGGACTACGGCTTCAGGGGCCCCTTACACCGGGGAGCTGTTTTTT; cdr3_aa: CAWTTASGAPYTGELFF; j_call: TRBJ2-2; clone_size: -; v_call: TRBV30; d_call: -
cdr3_nt: TGTGCCAGCAGTTTTAGTTTCGGAGCCAATCAGCCCCAGCATTTT; cdr3_aa: CASSFSFGANQPQHF; j_call: TRBJ1-5; clone_size: -; v_call: TRBV27; d_call: -
cdr3_nt: TGCGCCAGCAGCCATGTGAAGGGACAGCTCCCCACAGATACGCAGTATTTT; cdr3_aa: CASSHVKGQLPTDTQYF; j_call: TRBJ2-3; clone_size: once; v_call: TRBV4-1; d_call: TRBD1
cdr3_nt: TGCGCCAGCAGCCCCGGGACAGGGCTCTACGAGCAGTACTTC; cdr3_aa: CASSPGTGLYEQYF; j_call: TRBJ2-7; clone_size: -; v_call: TRBV5-1; d_call: TRBD1
cdr3_nt: TGTGCCAGCAGTGAATCGGGGGGGTCTAATGAAAAACTGTTTTTT; cdr3_aa: CASSESGGSNEKLFF; j_call: TRBJ1-4; clone_size: -; v_call: TRBV2; d_call: -
cdr3_nt: TGTGCCAGCAGTCCCGGACTAGCGGGGACCTACGAGCAGTACTTC; cdr3_aa: CASSPGLAGTYEQYF; j_call: TRBJ2-7; clone_size: -; v_call: TRBV27; d_call: TRBD2
cdr3_nt: TGTGCCAGCAGCCATTGGACTAGCGGGGATTACAATGAGCAGTTCTTC; cdr3_aa: CASSHWTSGDYNEQFF; j_call: TRBJ2-1; clone_size: -; v_call: TRBV14; d_call: TRBD2
cdr3_nt: TGTGCCAGCAGCTTGCAGCGGGAGGTTTCCGAGCAGTACTTC; cdr3_aa: CASSLQREVSEQYF; j_call: TRBJ2-7; clone_size: -; v_call: TRBV5-4; d_call: TRBD2
cdr3_nt: TGTGCCAGCAGCTCAGGGCATCCGCAAAACATTCAGTACTTC; cdr3_aa: CASSSGHPQNIQYF; j_call: TRBJ2-4; clone_size: -; v_call: TRBV7-2; d_call: -